One T cell receptor (beta chain) is described in this entry. Its antigen has not been determined. The data derive from a study of T cell clusters in autoimmune cytopenias (dated by TCRdb to between 2017 and 2020). Looking at the study overall: The median TRB sequencing depth was around 55,000 reads per sample, and the median number of distinct TRB clonotypes was around 2,500 per sample. In autoimmune cytopenia patients, peripheral blood TRB and IGH repertoires were sequenced during active disease and over treatment follow-up, together with healthy, CLL and autoimmune hepatitis controls. The study was designed to test whether a disease-specific immune repertoire signature usable as a blood-based biomarker is carried by autoimmune cytopenia patients. Beyond this particular receptor, the publication reports: Healthy donors had almost three times as many exclusive TRB clusters as active autoimmune hepatitis patients, a finding consistent with an autoimmunity-wide signature. In the comparison of secondary cytopenia with CLL, the cluster-lack signature was not observed, apparently because the dominant lymphoma-associated repertoire masked the signature. TRB repertoire shifts, with less even repertoires observed in secondary cytopenia and CLL, were mostly attributed to lymphoma bias rather than autoimmunity. The T cell clusters were defined in silico only, and their functional role remained to be validated experimentally. The GLIPH analysis suggested a lack of physiological T cell clusters in primary autoimmune cytopenia patients, since 51 clusters were exclusive to healthy donors whereas about 17 were exclusive to patients.

The cysteine opens and the phenylalanine closes a CDR3 of 16 amino acids. No DNA is recorded. Multiplex PCR with a touch-down protocol amplified TRB rearrangements, with the TRB-A and TRB-B primer pools combined in a single tube. Illumina adapters and sample indices were added to the amplicons through two consecutive PCR reactions using Phusion HS II polymerase. After gel purification with the NucleoSpin Gel and PCR Clean-up kit, the amplicons were quantified by Qubit and checked for quality on an Agilent 2100 Bioanalyzer. Libraries were sequenced on an Illumina MiSeq using 600-cycle, single-indexed, paired-end runs. In the original analysis: MiXCR version 2.1.12 with the default MiXCR reference library was used to align and assemble TRB reads. A clone was defined by each unique CDR3 nucleotide sequence, and the analysis included only productive sequences with two or more reads. Repertoire diversity was assessed with alpha-parameterized diversity profiles (alpha 0 to 5), including the Shannon (alpha 1) and Simpson (alpha 2) indices, which were computed with an R script. Combinatorial TRB VJ usage was calculated with the tcR package and was compared between cohorts by principal component analysis performed with ade4. GLIPH was used to cluster TCRbeta CDR3s in pairs of cohorts matched for age and read depth, and a Wilcoxon test was used to compare cluster frequencies. After reprocessing by TCRdb, each CDR3 protein sequence is one entry, and no DNA is given. The V and J calls, along with clone size, are taken from TCRdb and not from the paper's own processing. This specimen's table enumerates around 8,000 distinct CDR3 sequences. The top ten hold approximately 5.9% of the sample.

Per sample, roughly 260 ng of peripheral blood genomic DNA, approximately 38,000 genome equivalents, was used for TRB amplification. The chain is encoded by TRBV12-3 or TRBV12-4 joined to TRBJ2-1; lacking DNA, the TRBD1 call made by TCRdb goes unchecked. The sequence was collected from a human donor with an autoimmune cytopenia or autoimmune hepatitis (not recorded which). Material for sequencing was peripheral blood. The CDR3 protein sequence reads: CASVLGGLGAYNEQFF.